This T cell receptor beta chain was identified in a study of CD8 T cells in Susac syndrome. V was clipped by 8 bases and J by 0 bases, with 10 bases between them. CDR1 and CDR2 from the germline V gene are SQVTM and ANQGSEA. The CDR3 sequence is 12 residues long. TEMRA cells were enriched by FACS, while CD8+ and CD4+ T cells were obtained through a negative isolation that was performed magnetically. RNA was extracted with the RNeasy kit, and a quantity of roughly 0.45 to 1 ug was reverse transcribed using random hexamers. Amplification of TCR beta CDR3 across 54 Vbeta and 13 Jbeta was performed with immunoSEQ multiplex PCR. One entry per CDR3 protein, called by TCRdb with MiXCR from the immunoSEQ multiplex PCR reads. The repertoire consists of about 210,000 distinct CDR3 sequences, with about 95% occurring once and the leading ten covering 0.075% to 0.095%.

This sequence joins TRBV29-1 and TRBJ1-1; D not resolved. Sequencing was done on a sample of CD4+ T cells from PBMCs. The sequence was collected from a human donor with multiple sclerosis. DNA for the CDR3: TGCAGCACCCTCCCCTTGAACACTGAAGCTTTCTTT. It specifies CSTLPLNTEAFF.